This T cell receptor (beta chain) is from a study of T-cell memory formation after mild COVID-19. Turning to the study itself: For the most part, TCR clusters were specific to one donor. Overall study findings and caveats: Some clones that responded were present in memory (sampled pre-infection), which suggests cross-reactive memory joined.

TCR alpha and TCR beta cDNA libraries carrying sample barcodes and UMIs were produced by 5'RACE using constant-segment primers. TCRdb itself ran the 5' RACE reads through MiXCR, one entry per CDR3 protein. The profile covers more than 25,000 distinct CDR3 sequences, with just under 7.5% appearing a single time and 11% to 15% taken by the ten largest. CDR3 size: 15 residues. V lost 1 base, J lost 2 bases, and 12 bases lay in between. Germline lookup yields CDR1 SGHRS and CDR2 YFSETQ. There are many counts of this clonotype. What it binds is unknown. The chain has TRBV5-1 and TRBJ2-5; D possibly corresponds to TRBD2 (5 bases). Specimen: PBMCs or a T cell subset sorted from them (not recorded which). The clonotype originates from an adult woman who had mild COVID-19 (a few samples of this study predate the infection). Cell type and time point are not known. The DNA for the CDR3 is TGCGCCAGCAGCTTGACGGGGTCGACTCAAGAGACCCAGTACTTC. This encodes CASSLTGSTQETQYF.